This TCR beta chain was sequenced during a study of technical replicates of blood from several donors. V lost 4 bases and J lost 11; bases outside the gene matches: 14. CDR1 and CDR2 from the germline V gene are LNHDA and SQIVND (reference sequence). The CDR3 contains 16 residues. Some clones are missing from TCRdb's copy, which holds only in-frame ones; the method was immunoSEQ multiplex PCR. The profile shows about 89,000 clones, 90% to 95% of them singletons. The clonotype comes from a human donor in good health. Sequenced: T cells isolated from PBMCs. The chain has TRBV19 and TRBJ2-1, with 10 bases lining up with TRBD2. CDR3 in DNA: TGTGCCAGTAGTACCCTAATTGGACTAGCGGCAACGAAGCAGTTCTTC. Translating gives CASSTLIGLAATKQFF. Based on the CDR3 plus reference TRBV19 and TRBJ2-1, the full variable domain is DGGITQSPKYLFRKEGQNVTLSCEQNLNHDAMYWYRQDPGQGLRLIYYSQIVNDFQKGDIAEGYSVSREKKESFPLTVTSAQKNPTAFYLCASSTLIGLAATKQFFGPGTRLTVL.